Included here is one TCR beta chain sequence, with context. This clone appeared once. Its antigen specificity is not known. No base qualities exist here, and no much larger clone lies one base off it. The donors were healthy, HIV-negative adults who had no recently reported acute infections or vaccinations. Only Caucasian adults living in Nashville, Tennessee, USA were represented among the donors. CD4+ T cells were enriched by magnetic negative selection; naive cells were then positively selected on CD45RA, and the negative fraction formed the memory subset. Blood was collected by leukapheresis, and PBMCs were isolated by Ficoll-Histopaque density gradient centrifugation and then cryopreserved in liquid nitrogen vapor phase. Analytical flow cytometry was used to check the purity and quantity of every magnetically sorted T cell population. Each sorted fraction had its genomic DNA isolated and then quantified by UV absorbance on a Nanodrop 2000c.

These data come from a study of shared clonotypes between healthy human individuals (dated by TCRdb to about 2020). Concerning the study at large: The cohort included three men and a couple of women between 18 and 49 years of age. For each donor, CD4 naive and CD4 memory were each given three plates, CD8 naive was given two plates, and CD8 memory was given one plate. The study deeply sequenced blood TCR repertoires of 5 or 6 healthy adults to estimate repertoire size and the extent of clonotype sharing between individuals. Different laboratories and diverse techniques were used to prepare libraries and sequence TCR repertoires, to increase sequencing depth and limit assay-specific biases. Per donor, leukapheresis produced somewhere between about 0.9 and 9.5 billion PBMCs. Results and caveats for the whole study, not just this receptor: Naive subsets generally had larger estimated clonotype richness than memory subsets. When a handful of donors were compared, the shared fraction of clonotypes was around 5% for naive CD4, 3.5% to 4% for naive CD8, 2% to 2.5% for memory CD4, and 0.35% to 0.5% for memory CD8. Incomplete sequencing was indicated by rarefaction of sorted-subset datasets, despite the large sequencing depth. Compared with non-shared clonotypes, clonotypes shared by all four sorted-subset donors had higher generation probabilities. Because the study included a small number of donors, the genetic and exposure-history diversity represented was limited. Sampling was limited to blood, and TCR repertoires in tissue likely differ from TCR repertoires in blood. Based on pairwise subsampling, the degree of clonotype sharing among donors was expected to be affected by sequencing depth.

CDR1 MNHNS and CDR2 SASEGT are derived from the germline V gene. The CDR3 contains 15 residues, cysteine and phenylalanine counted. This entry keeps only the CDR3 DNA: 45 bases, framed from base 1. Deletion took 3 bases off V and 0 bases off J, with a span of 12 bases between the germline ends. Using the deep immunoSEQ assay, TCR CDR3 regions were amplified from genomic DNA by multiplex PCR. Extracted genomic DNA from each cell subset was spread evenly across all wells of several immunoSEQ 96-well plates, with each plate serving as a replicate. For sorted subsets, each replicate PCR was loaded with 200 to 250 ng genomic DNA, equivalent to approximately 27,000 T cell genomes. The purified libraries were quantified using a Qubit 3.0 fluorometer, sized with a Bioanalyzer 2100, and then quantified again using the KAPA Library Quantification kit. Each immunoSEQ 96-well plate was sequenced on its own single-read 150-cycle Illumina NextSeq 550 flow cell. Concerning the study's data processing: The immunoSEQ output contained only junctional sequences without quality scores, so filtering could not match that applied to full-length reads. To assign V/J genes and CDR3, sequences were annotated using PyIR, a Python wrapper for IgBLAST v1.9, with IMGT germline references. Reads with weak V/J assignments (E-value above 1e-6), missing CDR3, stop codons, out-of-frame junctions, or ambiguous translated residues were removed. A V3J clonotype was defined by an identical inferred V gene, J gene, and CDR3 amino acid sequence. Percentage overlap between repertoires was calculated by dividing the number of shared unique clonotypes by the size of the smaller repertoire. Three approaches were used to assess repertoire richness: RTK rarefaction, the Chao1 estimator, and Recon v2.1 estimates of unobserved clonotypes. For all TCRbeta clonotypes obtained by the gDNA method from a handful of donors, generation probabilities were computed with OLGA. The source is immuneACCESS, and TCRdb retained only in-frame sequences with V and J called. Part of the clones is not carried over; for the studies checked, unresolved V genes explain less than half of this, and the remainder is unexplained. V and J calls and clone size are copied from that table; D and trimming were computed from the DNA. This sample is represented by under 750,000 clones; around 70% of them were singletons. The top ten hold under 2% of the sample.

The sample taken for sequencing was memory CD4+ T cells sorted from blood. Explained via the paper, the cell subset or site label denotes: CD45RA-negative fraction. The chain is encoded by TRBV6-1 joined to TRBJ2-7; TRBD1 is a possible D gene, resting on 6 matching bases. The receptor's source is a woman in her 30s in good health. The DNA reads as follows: TGTGCCAGCAGTGATCTCCAGGGGACCTCCTACGAGCAGTACTTC. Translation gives CASSDLQGTSYEQYF.